The 13 T cell receptor beta chains in this list originate from one sample, sequenced in a study of a mutant IDH1 vaccine in newly diagnosed glioma. Method: immunoSEQ multiplex PCR; TCRdb's copy keeps in-frame clones and lacks some. The sample yields approximately 36,000 clones, roughly 78% seen once. Time point here: baseline, week 1 (first vaccination visit). Stated treatment: pre-vaccination baseline after standard-of-care therapy. The sample in question was PBMCs, obtained from a glioma patient treated with radiotherapy, temozolomide or both. The receptors were sampled from a man in his forties with glioma. Some clones in this sample may be carry-over from other donors' samples.

Of note for this clone: Compared with germline, one end of the junction differs, possibly owing to a read error. The chain employs TRBV9 and TRBJ1-5; TRBD1 might be the D (6 bases). This CDR3 comprises 14 residues. Germline values: CDR1 SGDLS, CDR2 YYNGEE. CDR3 loop: CASNVGGNNQPQHF. The DNA for the CDR3 is TGTGCCAGCAACGTAGGGGGGAACAATCAGCCCCAGCATTTT.

The chain links TRBV6-1 to TRBJ2-2; 9 bases agree with TRBD2. Germline-derived CDR1 and CDR2 are MNHNS and SASEGT. After removal of 3 bases from V and 2 bases from J, the junction contained 10 bases not matched to a gene. This CDR3 is built from 18 residues. CDR3 nucleotide sequence: TGTGCCAGCAGTGACTGGCGGGGGGGCTCCAGTAACACCGGGGAGCTGTTTTTT. It encodes CASSDWRGGSSNTGELFF.

The chain couples TRBV19 to TRBJ2-3; D remains ambiguous. CDR3 length equals 17 residues. Deletions cut 1 base from V and 6 bases from J, with 20 bases between. Per the germline V gene, CDR1 is LNHDA and CDR2 is SQIVND (reference sequence). The CDR3 DNA is TGTGCCAGTAGTATAGGGTCTACCCTGCCTAATGTCGATACGCAGTATTTT. Protein sequence: CASSIGSTLPNVDTQYF.

This chain links TRBV27 with TRBJ2-3; 8 nucleotides line up with TRBD2. This CDR3 is 15 amino acids long. V shed 8 bases and J 2 bases; nucleotides not matched to a gene: 9. In germline, CDR1 is MNHEY, CDR2 SMNVEV (reference sequence). The CDR3 loop is CASRGRGALTDTQYF. The CDR3, as DNA: TGTGCCAGCCGGGGGCGGGGGGCCCTCACAGATACGCAGTATTTT.

The chain has TRBV30 and TRBJ2-2, with D maybe TRBD1 (6 bases). The CDR3 consists of 19 residues. V lost 4 bases and J lost 2, with 26 bases in between. Germline V gene sequence: CDR1 GTSNPN, CDR2 SVGIG (reference sequence). The CDR3 spells CAWNRDRMPVWANTGELFF. The DNA for the CDR3 is TGTGCCTGGAATAGAGACAGGATGCCCGTCTGGGCAAACACCGGGGAGCTGTTTTTT.

This clone was counted a few times. This chain uses TRBV6-4 with TRBJ2-6; D remains unclear. V was pared by 0 bases and J by 1 base, with 4 bases between. Germline loops: CDR1 MRHNA, CDR2 SNTAGT. This CDR3 spans 15 amino acids. CDR3 sequence reads: CASSDSTSGANVLTF. CDR3 coding DNA: TGTGCCAGCAGTGACTCGACATCTGGGGCCAACGTCCTGACTTTC.

The rearrangement links TRBV10-3 to TRBJ1-2; 11 bases fit TRBD1. CDR1 is ENHRY and CDR2 is SYGVKD in the germline V gene. V shed 4 bases and J 4 bases; nucleotides not matched to a gene: 2. The CDR3 is made up of 14 amino acids. The CDR3 bases are TGTGCCATCAGTGGGGGGACAGGGGGCTATGGCTACACCTTC. Translating gives CAISGGTGGYGYTF.

The V gene is TRBV27, the J gene TRBJ1-1, with a tentative D call TRBD1 (5 bases). This CDR3 region has 14 residues. In germline, CDR1 is MNHEY, CDR2 SMNVEV (reference sequence). The germline V and J ends were trimmed by 4 bases and 1 base, with 10 bases remaining between them. CDR3 sequence reads: CASSSGQTNTEAFF. The CDR3 DNA reads as TGTGCCAGCAGTTCAGGGCAGACGAACACTGAAGCTTTCTTT.

The gene calls are TRBV7-9 and TRBJ1-5; no firm D call. Germline V gives CDR1 SEHNR, CDR2 FQNEAQ (reference sequence). CDR3 length equals 16 residues. Trimming took 1 base from V and 2 from J, leaving 12 bases between them. The CDR3 sequence is CASSLGSGYGNQPQHF. CDR3 in DNA: TGTGCCAGCAGCTTAGGTTCCGGGTATGGCAATCAGCCCCAGCATTTT.

The V gene is TRBV19, the J gene TRBJ2-1, with TRBD2 matching 10 bases. V trimming: 9 bases; J trimming: 4 bases; junction bases outside the gene matches: 6. CDR3 length: 14 residues. Germline V gene sequence: CDR1 LNHDA, CDR2 SQIVND (reference sequence). CDR3 residues: CASTLAGPYNEQFF. CDR3 bases: TGTGCCAGCACACTAGCGGGGCCATACAATGAGCAGTTCTTC.

The V call is TRBV6-1, the J call TRBJ2-3; 7 bases are shared with TRBD2. Germline CDR1 MNHNS, CDR2 SASEGT. CDR3 length equals 17 residues. V was clipped by 2 bases and J by 0 bases; unmatched bases: 8. In DNA, the CDR3 is TGTGCCAGCAGTGAAAGGGGACTACTTTCTAGCACAGATACGCAGTATTTT. Protein: CASSERGLLSSTDTQYF.

CDR3: CASSETGTRGANVLTF. In DNA, the CDR3 is TGTGCCAGTAGCGAGACGGGAACTCGGGGGGCCAACGTCCTGACTTTC. The rearrangement links TRBV19 to TRBJ2-6; D is possibly TRBD2 (5 bases). Trimming removed 6 bases from V and 4 bases from J, with 16 bases in between. Per germline, CDR1 LNHDA and CDR2 SQIVND (reference sequence). There are 16 residues in the CDR3.

The chain employs TRBV9 and TRBJ2-7, with D possibly called TRBD1 or TRBD2 (5 bases each). The CDR3 runs to 9 residues. CDR1 is SGDLS, CDR2 YYNGEE, per germline. V dropped 10 bases and J dropped 6 bases, with 8 bases sitting between them. The CDR3 DNA follows: TGTGCCCGGGGCCGCGAGCAGTACTTC. Protein sequence: CARGREQYF.